Presented here are 15 T cell receptor beta chains from one specimen sequenced in a study of blood T cell repertoires in COVID-19. The assay was immunoSEQ multiplex PCR, and TCRdb's table has in-frame clones only and misses some. Of 200,000 to 300,000 clones listed, approximately 78% were seen once; the top ten hold 9.5% to 15%. The sequenced material came from peripheral blood. The receptors come from a woman aged 60-75 years with active or convalescent COVID-19.

The count of this clone is one. This chain links TRBV11-2 with TRBJ1-5, with D possibly matching TRBD1 (6 bases). The V gene's germline CDR1 is SGHAT and CDR2 FQNNGV. CDR3 length equals 15 residues. V gave up 2 bases and J gave up 4 bases, with 12 bases separating them. CDR3 sequence: CASSLMAGANQPQHF. The CDR3 DNA reads as TGTGCCAGCAGCTTAATGGCAGGGGCAAATCAGCCCCAGCATTTT.

The chain has TRBV4-1 and TRBJ1-2; unclear D gene. Trimming stripped 1 base from V and 0 bases from J, with 18 bases between. This CDR3 has 18 amino acids. Germline CDR1 is MGHRA and CDR2 is YSYEKL. The CDR3 DNA sequence: TGCGCCAGCAGCCAAGTCTTAGCGCAAATTGGGTCTAACTATGGCTACACCTTC. Protein product: CASSQVLAQIGSNYGYTF.

CDR3 nucleotides: TGTGCCAGCTCACCAGTGGGCCGAAGGGGACTTAACTATGGCTACACCTTC. It codes for CASSPVGRRGLNYGYTF. V gene TRBV18 combines with J gene TRBJ1-2; D is perhaps TRBD1 (5 bases). Germline assignment: CDR1 KGHSH and CDR2 LQKENI. Trimming removed 2 bases from V and 1 base from J, with 17 bases in between. This CDR3 contains 17 residues.

This CDR3 reads CASSSELTGNSPLHF. The CDR3 region has the DNA TGTGCCAGCAGCTCCGAACTCACAGGGAACTCACCCCTCCACTTT. The genes are TRBV7-2 and TRBJ1-6, with a tentative D call TRBD1 (6 bases). V was shortened by 4 bases and J by 10 bases, with 17 bases between the two germline ends. The CDR3 consists of 15 residues. From germline, CDR1 is SGHTA and CDR2 FQGNSA.

This sequence joins TRBV27 and TRBJ2-5; TRBD2 aligns across 8 bases. V was pared by 0 bases and J by 4 bases, with 4 bases of the junction left unmatched. The CDR3 contains 15 residues. The germline CDR1 and CDR2 sequences are MNHEY and SMNVEV (reference sequence). CDR3 coding DNA: TGTGCCAGCAGTTTATCTAGCGGGGCGGGAGAGACCCAGTACTTC. Translating it yields CASSLSSGAGETQYF.

The chain is built from TRBV6-5 and TRBJ1-1; 7 positions agree with TRBD1. This CDR3 is built from 14 residues. J gave up 0 bases and V 7 bases, and 5 bases lay outside the gene matches. Germline CDR1 is MNHEY and CDR2 is SVGAGI. The CDR3 DNA sequence: TGTGCCAGCATCCAGACAGGGATGAACACTGAAGCTTTCTTT. It specifies CASIQTGMNTEAFF.

V is TRBV3-1 (or the pseudogene TRBV3-2) and J is TRBJ2-3; 10 bases match TRBD2. Germline values: CDR1 LGHDT, CDR2 YNNKEL (reference sequence). V shed 1 base and J 6 bases; nucleotides not matched to a gene: 10. The CDR3 totals 17 residues. CDR3 DNA sequence: TGTGCCAGCAGCCAAGGGTTTAGCGGGGGGTTCCTGGATACGCAGTATTTT. Translating it yields CASSQGFSGGFLDTQYF.

CDR3 region: CASSRDFYNSPLHF. The CDR3 region has the DNA TGTGCCAGCAGTCGAGACTTCTATAATTCACCCCTCCACTTT. This chain links TRBV14 with TRBJ1-6; D ambiguous. Trimming removed 6 bases at V and 3 bases at J, with 9 bases between. Germline CDR1 reads SGHDN; CDR2 reads FVKESK. The CDR3 runs 14 residues.

CDR3 region: CASSRGTAGTEAFF. The CDR3 coding sequence is TGTGCCAGCTCACGGGGGACGGCTGGCACTGAAGCTTTCTTT. The chain has TRBV6-5 and TRBJ1-1, with D perhaps TRBD1 (5 bases). V shed 8 bases and J shed 4 bases, with 17 bases lying between them. The CDR3 extends over 14 amino acids. CDR1 and CDR2 from the germline V gene are MNHEY and SVGAGI.

This clone appeared once. CDR3 DNA sequence: TGCGCCAGCAGCCTGACCACAGGGGCCACTGAAGCTTTCTTT. Protein product: CASSLTTGATEAFF. The chain couples TRBV5-1 to TRBJ1-1; TRBD1 aligns across 7 bases. The CDR3 loop spans 14 amino acids. Germline V gene data show CDR1 as SGHRS and CDR2 as YFSETQ. V was clipped by 4 bases and J by 4 bases; unmatched bases: 7.

J is TRBJ2-5 and V is TRBV5-1; a possible D gene is TRBD1 (6 bases). Looked up from germline, CDR1 is SGHRS and CDR2 is YFSETQ. V shed 4 bases and J shed 7 bases, with 23 bases lying between them. This CDR3 is 16 amino acids long. As DNA, the CDR3 is TGCGCCAGCAGCGCGAGACAGGACAGCCTTGGATCGACCCAGTACTTC. It codes for CASSARQDSLGSTQYF.

V and J are TRBV13 and TRBJ2-7; D possibly corresponds to TRBD1 (6 bases). V lost 0 bases to trimming and J lost 3 bases, with 9 bases between them. Germline CDR1 reads PRHDT; CDR2 reads FYEKMQ (reference sequence). This CDR3 region has 14 residues. CDR3 sequence: CASSLGQGHYEQYF. The CDR3 DNA reads TGTGCCAGCAGCTTAGGCCAGGGACACTACGAGCAGTACTTC.

This rearrangement joins TRBV6-2 or TRBV6-3 to TRBJ1-1; 9 nucleotides line up with TRBD1. Germline values: CDR1 MNHEY, CDR2 SVGEGT. Losses at the gene ends were 4 bases for V and 2 bases for J; bases not matched to a gene: 2. The CDR3 loop spans 14 amino acids. The CDR3 region is CASSSGQGNTEAFF. The CDR3 DNA follows: TGTGCCAGCAGTTCGGGACAGGGAAACACTGAAGCTTTCTTT.

The rearrangement links TRBV9 to TRBJ2-1; tentatively, D is TRBD1 (5 bases). The germline gives CDR1 SGDLS, CDR2 YYNGEE. V lost 10 bases and J lost 5, with 19 bases in between. The CDR3 contains 14 residues. This CDR3 is CAGAASPDHNEQFF. The DNA for the CDR3 is TGTGCCGGGGCGGCGTCCCCGGATCACAATGAGCAGTTCTTC. Using reference TRBV9 and TRBJ2-1 for the parts outside the CDR3, the full variable domain is DSGVTQTPKHLITATGQRVTLRCSPRSGDLSVYWYQQSLDQGLQFLIQYYNGEERAKGNILERFSAQQFPDLHSELNLSSLELGDSALYFCAGAASPDHNEQFFGPGTRLTVL.

This clone was seen a handful of times. This sequence joins TRBV3-1 (or the pseudogene TRBV3-2) and TRBJ1-3; 9 bases line up with TRBD1. Germline V gene sequence: CDR1 LGHDT, CDR2 YNNKEL (reference sequence). CDR3 length: 16 amino acids. V shed 1 base and J 7 bases; nucleotides not matched to a gene: 8. For the CDR3, the DNA is TGTGCCAGCAGCCAAGGCAGGCCGACAGGGGGTAACACCATATATTTT. Amino acids: CASSQGRPTGGNTIYF.